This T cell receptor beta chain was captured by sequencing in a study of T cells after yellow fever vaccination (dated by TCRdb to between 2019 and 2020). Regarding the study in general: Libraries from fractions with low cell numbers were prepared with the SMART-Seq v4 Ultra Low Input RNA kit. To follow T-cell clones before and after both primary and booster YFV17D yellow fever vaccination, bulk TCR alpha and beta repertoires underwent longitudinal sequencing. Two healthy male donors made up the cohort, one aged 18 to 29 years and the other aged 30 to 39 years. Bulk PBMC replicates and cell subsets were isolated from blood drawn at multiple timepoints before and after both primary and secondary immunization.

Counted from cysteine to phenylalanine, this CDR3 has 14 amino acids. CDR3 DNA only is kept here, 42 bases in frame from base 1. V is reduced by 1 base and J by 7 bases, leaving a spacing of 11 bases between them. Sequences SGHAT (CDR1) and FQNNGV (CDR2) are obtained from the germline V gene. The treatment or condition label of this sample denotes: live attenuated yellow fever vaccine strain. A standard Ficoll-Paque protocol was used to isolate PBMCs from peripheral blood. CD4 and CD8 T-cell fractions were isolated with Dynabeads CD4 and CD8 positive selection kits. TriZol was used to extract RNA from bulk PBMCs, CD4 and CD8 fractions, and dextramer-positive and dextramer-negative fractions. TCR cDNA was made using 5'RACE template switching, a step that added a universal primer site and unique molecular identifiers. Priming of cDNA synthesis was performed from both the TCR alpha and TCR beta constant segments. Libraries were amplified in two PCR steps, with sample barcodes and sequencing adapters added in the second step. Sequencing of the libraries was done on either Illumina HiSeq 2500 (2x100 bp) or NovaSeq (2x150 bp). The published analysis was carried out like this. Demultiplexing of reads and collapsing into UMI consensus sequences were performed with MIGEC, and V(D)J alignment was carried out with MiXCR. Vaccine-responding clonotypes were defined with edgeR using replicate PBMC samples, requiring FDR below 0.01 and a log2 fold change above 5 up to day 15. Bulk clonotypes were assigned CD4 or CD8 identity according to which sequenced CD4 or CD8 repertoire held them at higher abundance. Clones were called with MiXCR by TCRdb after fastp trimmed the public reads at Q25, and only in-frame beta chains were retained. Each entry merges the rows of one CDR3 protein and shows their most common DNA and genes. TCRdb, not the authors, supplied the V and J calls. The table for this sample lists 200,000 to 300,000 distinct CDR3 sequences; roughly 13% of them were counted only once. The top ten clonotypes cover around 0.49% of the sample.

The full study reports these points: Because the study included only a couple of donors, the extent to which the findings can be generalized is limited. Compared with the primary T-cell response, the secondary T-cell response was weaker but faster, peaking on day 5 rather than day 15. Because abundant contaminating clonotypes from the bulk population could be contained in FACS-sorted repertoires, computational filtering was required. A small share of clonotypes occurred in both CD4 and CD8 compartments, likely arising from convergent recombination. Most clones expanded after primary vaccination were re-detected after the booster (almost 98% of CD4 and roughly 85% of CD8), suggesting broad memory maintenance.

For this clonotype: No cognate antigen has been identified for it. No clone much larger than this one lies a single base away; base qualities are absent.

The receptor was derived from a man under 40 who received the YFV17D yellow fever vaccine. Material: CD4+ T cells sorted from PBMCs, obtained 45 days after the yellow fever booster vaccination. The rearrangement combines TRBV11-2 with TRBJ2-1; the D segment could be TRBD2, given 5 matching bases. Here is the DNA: TGTGCCAGCAGCTTAGGTGTAGCGAGGAATGAGCAGTTCTTC. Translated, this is CASSLGVARNEQFF.